This record concerns one TCR beta chain sequence. Its antigen remains unknown. Here immunoSEQ multiplex PCR was the method, and the copy in TCRdb shows in-frame clones only, minus some. Of about 350,000 clones in the sample, around 92% are singletons; the top ten hold 3% to 4%. Per the germline V gene, CDR1 is LNHDA and CDR2 is SQIVND (reference sequence). The CDR3 contains 14 residues. Trimming left V 5 bases short and J 4 bases short, with 14 bases between. The data originate from a study of Ad26.COV2.S vaccination and SARS-CoV-2 variants. Study-level findings and limits: Across vaccine and placebo recipients, the breadth of non-spike TCRs was similar. It was reported that spike-specific CD8+ and CD4+ T cell responses were substantially broad after vaccination. Vaccine recipients surpassed placebo recipients in spike-specific TCR breadth.

The clonotype comes from a human donor who had recovered from COVID-19. The input for sequencing was peripheral blood, taken after recovery from COVID-19. This chain joins TRBV19 and TRBJ2-5; D might be TRBD2 (7 bases). The CDR3 DNA follows: TGTGCCAGTAGTCCCCCGGGGGGCATAGAGACCCAGTACTTC. Encoded protein: CASSPPGGIETQYF. The whole variable domain, filled in from reference TRBV19 and TRBJ2-5, reads DGGITQSPKYLFRKEGQNVTLSCEQNLNHDAMYWYRQDPGQGLRLIYYSQIVNDFQKGDIAEGYSVSREKKESFPLTVTSAQKNPTAFYLCASSPPGGIETQYFGPGTRLLVL.